Below, 13 T cell receptor beta chains from the same sample are listed, as sequenced in a study of CD8+ T cells in alopecia areata. RNA extraction and reverse transcription yielded cDNA as sequencing template. Generated by immunoSEQ multiplex PCR, the TCRdb table keeps only in-frame clones and is missing some. This sample carries 65,000 to 75,000 clones, approximately 30% of them seen once, and the ten largest clones take about 15%. The treatment is: oral pan-JAK inhibitor, 5-10 mg twice daily. The specimen was CD8+ T cells sorted from blood, collected at week 4, from a patient treated with tofacitinib. The receptors derive from a human donor with alopecia areata.

The chain has TRBV29-1 and TRBJ2-5, with D perhaps assigned TRBD1 or TRBD2 (5 bases each). V gave up 0 bases and J gave up 5 bases, with 13 bases separating them. The germline CDR1 and CDR2 sequences are SQVTM and ANQGSEA. CDR3 length: 14 residues. The CDR3 protein is CSVEDRLGRETQYF. In nucleotides, the CDR3 is TGCAGCGTTGAAGATCGACTGGGACGGGAGACCCAGTACTTC.

This clone was observed many times. The rearrangement joins TRBV4-1 to TRBJ2-7; no definite D call. This CDR3 is 14 amino acids long. Per the germline V gene, CDR1 is MGHRA and CDR2 is YSYEKL. Trimming stripped 1 base from V and 3 bases from J, with 10 bases between. CDR3 residues: CASSQVPGNYEQYF. The CDR3 DNA reads as TGCGCCAGCAGCCAAGTACCGGGCAACTACGAGCAGTACTTC.

The CDR3, as DNA: TGCAGCGCCCGGGACAGGGGTGCCGGGGAGCTGTTTTTT. Protein sequence: CSARDRGAGELFF. The genes are TRBV29-1 and TRBJ2-2, with 10 bases lining up with TRBD1. CDR3 length: 13 amino acids. Unmatched junction bases numbered 5, after V lost 7 bases and J lost 6 bases. Germline assignment: CDR1 SQVTM and CDR2 ANQGSEA.

This rearrangement joins TRBV30 to TRBJ1-2; tentative D call: TRBD1 (5 bases). Trimming stripped 1 base from V and 4 bases from J, with 13 bases between. Germline V gene lookup returns CDR1 GTSNPN and CDR2 SVGIG (reference sequence). The CDR3 consists of 14 residues. This chain's CDR3 is CAWSAGLGFYGYTF. CDR3 coding DNA: TGTGCCTGGAGTGCAGGGTTGGGCTTCTATGGCTACACCTTC.

The chain uses TRBV6-5 and TRBJ2-5; 8 positions agree with TRBD1. V shed 6 bases and J 5 bases; nucleotides not matched to a gene: 8. The V gene's germline CDR1 is MNHEY and CDR2 SVGAGI. CDR3 length: 14 amino acids. The DNA of the CDR3 is TGTGCCAGCAGAAGACAGGGGAGATGGGAGACCCAGTACTTC. Protein: CASRRQGRWETQYF.

This clone came up a few times. The chain joins TRBV7-9 to TRBJ1-5; TRBD1 might be the D (5 bases). V was shortened by 1 base and J by 5 bases, with 6 bases between the two germline ends. Germline CDR1 SEHNR, CDR2 FQNEAQ (reference sequence). This CDR3 is built from 13 residues. The CDR3 nucleotides are TGTGCCAGCAGCTTAGTACAGGATCAGCCCCAGCATTTT. Amino acid sequence: CASSLVQDQPQHF.

The rearrangement joins TRBV7-9 to TRBJ2-5; D is perhaps TRBD2 (6 bases). This CDR3 has 14 residues. Trimming took 5 bases from V and 5 from J, leaving 15 bases between them. Germline CDR1 is SEHNR and CDR2 is FQNEAQ (reference sequence). The CDR3 sequence: CASSPPGTGETQYF. The CDR3 DNA sequence: TGTGCCAGCAGCCCACCGGGGACTGGCGAGACCCAGTACTTC. Full variable domain (rest looked up from reference TRBV7-9 and TRBJ2-5): DTGVSQNPRHKITKRGQNVTFRCDPISEHNRLYWYRQTLGQGPEFLTYFQNEAQLEKSRLLSDRFSAERPKGSFSTLEIQRTEQGDSAMYLCASSPPGTGETQYFGPGTRLLVL.

DNA for the CDR3: TGCGCCAGCAGCCCAATTACCGGGACTAGCGGCTACGAGCAGTACTTC. Translation: CASSPITGTSGYEQYF. The chain links TRBV4-1 to TRBJ2-7; 11 bases map to TRBD2. Germline trimming cut 4 bases from V and 3 bases from J; bases unmatched to any gene: 8. CDR1 and CDR2 (germline): MGHRA, YSYEKL. The CDR3 is 16 residues long.

V is TRBV20-1 and J is TRBJ1-2, with D unclear. Germline CDR1 reads DFQATT; CDR2 reads SNEGSKA (reference sequence). The CDR3 spans 10 residues. The CDR3 region has the DNA TGCTCGACTGCCAACTATGGCTACACCTTC. Translating gives CSTANYGYTF.

The V gene is TRBV25-1, the J gene TRBJ2-2, with a tentative D call TRBD2 (5 bases). The V end lost 1 base, the J end lost 4 bases, and 13 bases lay between the germline ends. Germline CDR1 MGHDK, CDR2 SYGVNS. The CDR3 spans 16 residues. The DNA for the CDR3 is TGTGCCAGCAGTGAATCGGCGGGTACGGTCACCGGGGAGCTGTTTTTT. Its translation is CASSESAGTVTGELFF.

V gene TRBV13 combines with J gene TRBJ1-2, with a tentative D call TRBD1 (6 bases). V was shortened by 7 bases and J by 4 bases, with 13 bases between the two germline ends. Looked up from germline, CDR1 is PRHDT and CDR2 is FYEKMQ (reference sequence). The CDR3 is made up of 13 amino acids. The CDR3 protein is CASTRGPSYGYTF. In nucleotides, the CDR3 is TGTGCCAGCACCAGGGGCCCTTCCTATGGCTACACCTTC.

This clone was seen only a few times. The chain employs TRBV6-1 and TRBJ2-5; no definite D call. V lost 2 bases, J lost 2 bases, and 9 bases lay in between. Germline V gene data show CDR1 as MNHNS and CDR2 as SASEGT. CDR3 length equals 14 residues. The DNA for the CDR3 is TGTGCCAGCAGTGAATGGGCAGATCAAGAGACCCAGTACTTC. It translates to CASSEWADQETQYF.

CDR3 DNA: TGTGCCAGCAGTTTCGGACCCGCATACGAGCAGTACTTC. This sequence encodes CASSFGPAYEQYF. The chain is built from TRBV27 and TRBJ2-7; D not certain. CDR1 is MNHEY and CDR2 is SMNVEV in the germline V gene (reference sequence). The CDR3 consists of 13 residues. With 3 bases removed from V and 4 bases from J, the gap between germline ends came to 10 bases.